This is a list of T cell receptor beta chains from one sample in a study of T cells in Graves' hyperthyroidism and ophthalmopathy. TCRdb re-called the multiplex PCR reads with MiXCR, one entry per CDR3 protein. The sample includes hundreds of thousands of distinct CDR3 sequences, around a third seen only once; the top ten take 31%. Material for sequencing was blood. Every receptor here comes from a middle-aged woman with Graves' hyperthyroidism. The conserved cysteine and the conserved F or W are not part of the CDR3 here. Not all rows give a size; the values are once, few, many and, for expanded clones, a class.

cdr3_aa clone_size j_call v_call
ASSPGQGIWNEQF NA TRBJ2-1 TRBV7-3
ASSESLSSGNTIY many TRBJ1-3 TRBV25-1
ASSTRQSVSYT many TRBJ1-2 TRBV12-3/TRBV12-4
ASIDGGTYEQY NA TRBJ2-7 TRBV11-2
AWSVGLGYEQY NA TRBJ2-7 TRBV30
ASRRQGRETQY few TRBJ2-5 TRBV6-5
ASNTFRDTNTGELF many TRBJ2-2 TRBV6-1
ASSREVYTEAF NA TRBJ1-1 TRBV6-6
ASSYSSVEETQY few TRBJ2-5 TRBV11-2
ASSLYRNDYGYT NA TRBJ1-2 TRBV2
ASSPGGDNYGYT many TRBJ1-2 TRBV7-2
ASSGLPTGTGTSGANVLT NA TRBJ2-6 TRBV5-1
ASSFNSRGQGAYEQY few TRBJ2-7 TRBV7-9
AISPTSGANVLT NA TRBJ2-6 TRBV10-3